This entry is about one TCR beta chain. This clone's antigen is unknown. No per-base quality is available; no much larger clone lies one base away. Deletion took 3 bases off V and 4 bases off J, with a span of 6 bases between the germline ends. Its CDR3 holds 11 amino acids, cysteine through phenylalanine. CDR3 DNA only is kept here, 33 bases in frame from base 1. CDR1 and CDR2 were assigned from the germline V gene (reference sequence) as DFQATT and SNEGSKA. From each donor, a single peripheral blood sample of roughly 0.11 L on average was drawn into heparinised tubes. A BD FACSAria II and a panel including CD45RO, CCR7, CD25, CD127, CD95 and CD27 were used to sort naive, central memory, regulatory and stem cell-like memory CD4+ T cells. Every sorted population had a purity above 98%. Right away, PBMCs were isolated by Lymphoprep density gradient centrifugation and were stained directly, with no culture step. To minimize batch effects, samples were stained and sorted in pairs, one healthy donor with one patient per experiment.

All of the isolated RNA was reverse transcribed with the High Capacity cDNA Reverse Transcription Kit, so expressed TCRB transcripts were sequenced. Naive, central memory and regulatory T cell samples underwent deep immunoSEQ sequencing, averaging about 3.57 million total reads per sample. After sorted cells were lysed in RLT buffer, RNA was extracted with DNase-treated RNeasy Micro or Mini kits, with the choice depending on cell number. To prevent cross-contamination, each cell subset was processed individually, whereas patient and healthy donor samples were processed jointly. The immunoSEQ multiplex PCR was used to amplify TCRB sequences from cDNA, yielding 87-bp fragments that span the CDR3 region. The amplicons were sequenced using the Illumina HiSeq platform. In the authors' own workflow: PCR bias was corrected computationally using synthetic template baselines, and reads within Hamming distance 2 were collapsed, with unmergeable singletons discarded. Reads were aligned to IMGT to assign V, D and J genes, CDR3 length, and insertions or deletions at six rearrangement sites. Within each subset, clonotype counts were normalized to the number of sorted cells before true diversity and Gini coefficients were calculated with the tcR R package. Repertoire sharing was quantified using the overlap coefficient calculated on TCRB nucleotide sequences. Out-of-frame TCRB sequences from naive cells were analyzed as a proxy for the pre-selection repertoire. In its TCRdb copy, this immuneACCESS table keeps in-frame sequences only and misses some clones. Where compared with another copy, unresolved V genes explain less than half of these, and the others have no known cause. V, J and clone size are those of that table, while D and trimming were read from the DNA. This sample has hundreds of thousands of clones in its table, and around 12% of those were observed once. The ten largest account for approximately 0.015% of the sample.

These data originate in a study of beta chain features in type 1 diabetes listed by TCRdb under 2018. Turning to the overall study: Patients and healthy donors did not differ in mean age, gender distribution, total cell number or subset yield. A total of 100 million to 110 million sorted cells were examined across all samples, and a strong correlation was observed between cell number per subset and RNA yield. The study compared TCRB repertoires of sorted circulating CD4+ T cell subsets between recently diagnosed type 1 diabetes patients and matched healthy donors. Regulatory and stem cell-like memory subsets were isolated from only 8 patients and roughly 8 healthy donors, whereas naive and central memory subsets came from all 30 or so donors. General conclusions and limits of the study: Only small numbers of individuals were included in the HLA sub-analyses, which left unresolved whether HLA type had any influence on TCRB rearrangement. Shorter templates might have been favored by PCR, but patient and control samples were amplified and corrected together, so both groups would have been affected equally by any skew. Naive, central memory and regulatory TCRB repertoires appeared to be more alike among patients than among healthy donors. Type 1 diabetes patients showed a moderate but significant shortening of TCRB CDR3 length in all four CD4+ subsets. Because cDNA was sequenced instead of genomic DNA, activated cells with high expression could be over-represented, although the groups did not differ in activation or CD3 levels. At VDJ recombination sites, patients with type 1 diabetes made fewer insertions and deleted more nucleotides, a pattern implying thymic rearrangement abnormalities.

Sequencing input: naive CD4+ T cells from blood. Per the publication, the cell subset or site label means: true naive CD4+ T cells. This clonotype was sampled from a man aged 18 to 30 in good health. The V gene is TRBV20-1 and the J gene is TRBJ2-5; the D gene lacks a confident call. The CDR3 reads CSASYRETQYF. The sequenced DNA: TGCAGTGCTAGCTACCGAGAGACCCAGTACTTC.